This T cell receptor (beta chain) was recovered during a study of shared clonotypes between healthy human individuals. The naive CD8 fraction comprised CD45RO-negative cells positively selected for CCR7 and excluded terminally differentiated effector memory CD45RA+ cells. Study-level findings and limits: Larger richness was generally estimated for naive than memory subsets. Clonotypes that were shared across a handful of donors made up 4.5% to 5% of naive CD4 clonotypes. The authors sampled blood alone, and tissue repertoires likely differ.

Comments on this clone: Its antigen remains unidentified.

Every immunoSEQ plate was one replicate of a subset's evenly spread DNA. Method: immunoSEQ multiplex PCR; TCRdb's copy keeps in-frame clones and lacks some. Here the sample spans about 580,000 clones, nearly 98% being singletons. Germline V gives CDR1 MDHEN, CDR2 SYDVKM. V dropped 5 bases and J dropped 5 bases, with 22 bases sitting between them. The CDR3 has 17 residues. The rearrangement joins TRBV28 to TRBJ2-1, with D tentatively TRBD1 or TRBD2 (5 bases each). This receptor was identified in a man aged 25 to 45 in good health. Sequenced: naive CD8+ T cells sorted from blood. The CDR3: CASSPSNRRDGDNEQFF. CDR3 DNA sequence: TGTGCCAGCAGTCCTTCTAACCGCCGGGACGGTGACAATGAGCAGTTCTTC.